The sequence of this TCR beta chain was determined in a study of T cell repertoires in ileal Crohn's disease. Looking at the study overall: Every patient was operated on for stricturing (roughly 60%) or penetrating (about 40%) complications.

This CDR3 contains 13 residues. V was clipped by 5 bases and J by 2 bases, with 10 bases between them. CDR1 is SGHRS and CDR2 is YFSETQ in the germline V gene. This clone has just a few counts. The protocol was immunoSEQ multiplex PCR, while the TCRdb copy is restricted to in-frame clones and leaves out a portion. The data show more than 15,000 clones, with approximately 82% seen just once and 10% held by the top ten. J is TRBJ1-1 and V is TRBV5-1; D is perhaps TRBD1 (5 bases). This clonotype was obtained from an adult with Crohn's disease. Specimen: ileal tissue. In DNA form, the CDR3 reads TGCGCCAGCAGAACAGGCATTAACACTGAAGCTTTCTTT. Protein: CASRTGINTEAFF.